This T cell receptor (beta chain) comes out of a study of blood T cell repertoires in COVID-19. Study in general: Samples representing acute and convalescent COVID-19 were sourced from the United States, Italy and Spain. Sample material is recorded as cDNA or gDNA derived from T cells, B-cell-depleted T cells, or PBMCs.

The V and J ends lost 1 base and 2 bases respectively, with 15 bases between them. The CDR3 totals 18 residues. In germline, CDR1 is MNHEY, CDR2 SMNVEV (reference sequence). The data were produced by immunoSEQ multiplex PCR, yet TCRdb's version contains in-frame clones alone and is incomplete. The table has about 100,000 clones, 65% to 90% seen once. This chain connects TRBV27 to TRBJ2-6; possible D gene TRBD2, 6 bases. The material sequenced was peripheral blood. The TCR was taken from an elderly man with active or convalescent COVID-19. CDR3 DNA sequence: TGTGCCAGCAGTTTATTGGGGGGAGGCGGGGCTGGGGCCAACGTCCTGACTTTC. Encoded protein: CASSLLGGGGAGANVLTF.